This T cell receptor (beta chain) stems from a study of T-cell memory formation after mild COVID-19. Study conclusions and caveats: Later expanders leaned toward CD4+, whereas clones contracting from day 15 to 85 were balanced CD4/CD8. SARS-CoV-2 specificity was not confirmed for second-wave clones peaking on day 37.

This clonotype appeared many times. Its antigen is unidentified. The V and J ends lost 4 bases and 2 bases respectively, with 9 bases between them. Per the germline V gene, CDR1 is MGHDK and CDR2 is SYGVNS. This CDR3 has 13 amino acids. TCRalpha and TCRbeta libraries used 5'RACE with constant-segment primers and UMIs. TCRdb itself ran the 5' RACE reads through MiXCR, one entry per CDR3 protein. Among some 100,000 distinct CDR3 sequences listed, over 8.5% were seen once. The receptor was isolated from a man aged 18 to 35 who had mild COVID-19 (a few samples of this study predate the infection). Cell type and time point are not known. Sequencing was done on a sample of PBMCs or a T cell subset sorted from them (not recorded which). This chain uses TRBV25-1 with TRBJ2-7; D not certain. This CDR3 reads CASSGDGAYEQYF. DNA for the CDR3: TGTGCCAGCAGTGGCGACGGAGCCTACGAGCAGTACTTC.